This TCR beta chain appears in the sequencing data of a study of control samples from healthy donors and cancer patients. Measured with immunoSEQ multiplex PCR; TCRdb has only the in-frame clones, and not every one. The sample records fewer than 95,000 clones, about nine tenths being singletons. CDR1 MNHNY and CDR2 SVGAGI come from the germline V gene (reference sequence). V was shortened by 11 bases and J by 7 bases, with 14 bases between the two germline ends. The CDR3 runs 11 residues. What was sequenced was blood. The V gene is TRBV6-6, the J gene TRBJ2-5, with D possibly TRBD2 on 5 matching bases. The TCR comes from a man aged 25-45 years in good health. The CDR3 sequence is CAASSRGTQYF. DNA of the CDR3: TGTGCCGCCTCCTCCCGGGGGACCCAGTACTTC.